This TCR beta chain comes out of a study of T cell responses to AZD1222 COVID-19 vaccine. In the study overall: Whether given at about 4 or about 12 weeks, second doses were pooled.

The method was immunoSEQ multiplex PCR; TCRdb's version includes in-frame clones alone and lacks a portion of them. The data hold about 100,000 clones, with about 86% observed a single time. Study conclusions and caveats: Increased Spike-specific TCR breadth and depth were observed after two AZD1222 doses. White British ancestry dominated among donors, who included more females, and clonal diversity was possibly underestimated. Nearly half of spike-specific TCRs reportedly go after variant regions that carry no mutations.

As to this clone: The antigen is undetermined.

Germline-derived CDR1 and CDR2 are SEHNR and FQNEAQ (reference sequence). This CDR3 is 17 amino acids long. V lost 4 bases, J lost 1 base, and 11 bases stayed unmatched. The material sequenced was peripheral blood, taken on day 0 of AZD1222 vaccination. This TCR derives from an adult in good health. The V call is TRBV7-9, the J call TRBJ1-1; 8 bases are shared with TRBD1. The CDR3 reads CASSSPTGDRENTEAFF. CDR3 in DNA: TGTGCCAGCAGCTCCCCGACAGGGGATCGGGAGAACACTGAAGCTTTCTTT.